This entry lists 16 T cell receptor beta chains sequenced from one sample in a study of T-cell reconstitution after alpha-beta-depleted transplantation in children. A library of TCRbeta sequences, prepared with unique molecular identifiers, was generated. TCRdb used MiXCR to reprocess the PCR reads, holding one entry per CDR3 protein. The sample consists of 500,000 to 750,000 distinct CDR3 sequences, over 20% of them appearing once. The material sequenced was PBMCs, taken before TCRalphabeta/CD19-depleted stem cell transplant. The receptors come from a boy in the first two years of life with Wiskott-Aldrich syndrome, due to receive a stem cell transplant.

The chain couples TRBV29-1 to TRBJ2-5, with a possible D match to TRBD2 (6 bases). CDR3 size: 14 residues. Germline V gives CDR1 SQVTM, CDR2 ANQGSEA. Trimming stripped 4 bases from V and 7 bases from J, with 19 bases between. CDR3 in DNA: TGCAGCGTTGGTATTGTGGGGAGGTTGGGGACCCAGTACTTC. Translated, it gives CSVGIVGRLGTQYF.

This chain connects TRBV7-6 to TRBJ2-3; the match to TRBD2 covers 8 bases. Trimming cost V 5 bases and J 8 bases; bases outside gene matches: 15. Germline V lookup: CDR1 SGHVS, CDR2 FNYEAQ. CDR3 size: 16 residues. CDR3 sequence (DNA): TGTGCCAGCAGCCGAGGAGGAGTAGCGGGATATAGTACGCAGTATTTT. Translating gives CASSRGGVAGYSTQYF.

J is TRBJ2-1 and V is TRBV27; 8 nucleotides agree with TRBD2. V was clipped by 5 bases and J by 4 bases; unmatched bases: 7. The CDR3 spans 15 residues. The germline CDR1 and CDR2 sequences are MNHEY and SMNVEV (reference sequence). For the CDR3, the DNA is TGTGCCAGCAGTATCCGGGAGGGGAGGTACAATGAGCAGTTCTTC. Residues: CASSIREGRYNEQFF.

The chain has TRBV5-1 and TRBJ2-3; D not resolved. This CDR3 is 15 amino acids long. The ends were cut back, 4 bases at V and 1 base at J, with 13 bases in the middle. Germline assignment: CDR1 SGHRS and CDR2 YFSETQ. DNA of the CDR3: TGCGCCAGCAGCCTAATGGGGATTGGCACAGATACGCAGTATTTT. Protein: CASSLMGIGTDTQYF.

This clonotype was observed a handful of times. This rearrangement joins TRBV7-2 to TRBJ2-7; D unresolved. CDR3 length: 13 amino acids. V lost 5 bases and J lost 5, with 13 bases in between. Germline CDR1 reads SGHTA; CDR2 reads FQGNSA. CDR3 bases: TGTGCCAGCAGCGAAGGGATTTCAAACGAGCAGTACTTC. Protein product: CASSEGISNEQYF.

This clonotype was seen only a few times. CDR3 bases: TGTGCCAGCAGCCCCTGGACTAGCGGCCACAATGAGCAGTTCTTC. This sequence encodes CASSPWTSGHNEQFF. The chain carries TRBV4-2 and TRBJ2-1; 10 bases fit TRBD2. The germline gives CDR1 LGHNA, CDR2 YNFKEQ. This CDR3 is built from 15 residues. V trimming: 4 bases; J trimming: 5 bases; junction bases outside the gene matches: 5.

V usage is TRBV28 and J usage is TRBJ2-4; 7 positions agree with TRBD1. Germline CDR1 is MDHEN and CDR2 is SYDVKM. This CDR3 has 13 residues. Germline trimming cut 5 bases from V and 6 bases from J; bases unmatched to any gene: 4. This chain's CDR3 is CASSPGTVNIQYF. The DNA for the CDR3 is TGTGCCAGCAGTCCCGGGACAGTAAACATTCAGTACTTC.

The J gene is TRBJ1-5, the V gene TRBV27, with a weak D call TRBD1 (5 bases). The CDR3 has 15 residues. Trimming pared 8 bases from V and 3 bases from J, leaving 17 bases between. The germline V gene encodes CDR1 MNHEY and CDR2 SMNVEV (reference sequence). DNA for the CDR3: TGTGCCAGCCGGGGACTTGGCGGGGCCAATCAGCCCCAGCATTTT. Translating gives CASRGLGGANQPQHF.

J is TRBJ1-5 and V is TRBV10-2, with no clear D. CDR1 is WSHSY, CDR2 SAAADI, per germline. CDR3 length: 15 amino acids. Trimming left V 3 bases short and J 0 bases short, with 9 bases between. The CDR3 here is CASSDSRSSNQPQHF. DNA of the CDR3: TGCGCCAGCAGTGACTCCAGGTCTAGCAATCAGCCCCAGCATTTT.

V and J are TRBV6-2 or TRBV6-3 and TRBJ2-1; D possibly corresponds to TRBD1 (6 bases). The CDR3 covers 11 residues. Trimming shortened V by 4 bases and J by 13 bases, and 11 bases separated the two germline ends. The V gene's germline CDR1 is MNHEY and CDR2 SVGEGT. CDR3 residues: CASSLGAPQFF. CDR3 coding DNA: TGTGCCAGCAGTTTGGGGGCGCCTCAGTTCTTC.

The chain couples TRBV5-5 to TRBJ2-7, with 10 bases identical to TRBD2. V shed 6 bases, J shed 4 bases, and the junction held 7 bases outside the gene matches. CDR3 length: 14 amino acids. The germline CDR1 and CDR2 sequences are SGHKS and YYEKEE (reference sequence). Written as DNA, the CDR3 is TGTGCCAGCATGATCGGACTAGCGGTGTACGAGCAGTACTTC. Translated, it gives CASMIGLAVYEQYF.

The rearrangement uses TRBV29-1 and TRBJ2-2, with 8 bases that match TRBD2. Per germline, CDR1 SQVTM and CDR2 ANQGSEA. The CDR3 covers 14 residues. V shed 6 bases and J 5 bases; nucleotides not matched to a gene: 8. DNA of the CDR3: TGCAGCGTCGTCGGACTAGCAGCAACCGGGGAGCTGTTTTTT. Protein: CSVVGLAATGELFF.

The V and J genes are TRBV5-1 and TRBJ2-2; 14 positions match TRBD2. The CDR3 runs 18 residues. The trim removed 2 bases at V and 5 bases at J, leaving 8 bases unmatched. Germline lookup yields CDR1 SGHRS and CDR2 YFSETQ. The CDR3 bases are TGCGCCAGCAGCTTCACCGGGACTAGCGGGAGTTGGACCGGGGAGCTGTTTTTT. As protein: CASSFTGTSGSWTGELFF.

This clonotype was detected only a few times. The J gene is TRBJ2-4, the V gene TRBV3-1; 8 positions match TRBD1. In germline, CDR1 is LGHDT, CDR2 YNNKEL (reference sequence). This CDR3 region has 14 residues. The V and J ends lost 5 bases and 1 base, in that order; junction bases with no gene match: 1. For the CDR3, the DNA is TGTGCCAGCAGCTACAGGGGGGCCAAAAACATTCAGTACTTC. The encoded protein is CASSYRGAKNIQYF.

The V call is TRBV5-1, the J call TRBJ2-1; the D gene is possibly TRBD1 (7 bases). The CDR3 runs to 15 residues. CDR1 SGHRS and CDR2 YFSETQ come from the germline V gene. V was clipped by 3 bases and J by 7 bases, with 17 bases between them. The CDR3 nucleotides read TGCGCCAGCAGCTCAGGGGGTCTAGCGAGAAATGAGCAGTTCTTC. It translates to CASSSGGLARNEQFF.

This clonotype was detected only a few times. This chain connects TRBV3-1 to TRBJ1-1; a weak D match, TRBD1 (5 bases). Germline V CDR1 and CDR2: LGHDT, YNNKEL (reference sequence). The V gene lost 0 bases and the J gene lost 1 base, with 12 bases spanning the gap. The CDR3 has 16 residues. The CDR3 loop is CASSQEKGLRNTEAFF. The CDR3, as DNA: TGTGCCAGCAGCCAAGAGAAGGGGTTGAGGAACACTGAAGCTTTCTTT.